This entry lists 5 T cell receptor beta chains sequenced from one sample in a study of shared clonotypes between healthy human individuals. Terminally differentiated effector memory CD45RA+ cells were excluded from the naive CD8 cells, which were CD45RO-negative and positively selected for CCR7. Sequenced by immunoSEQ multiplex PCR; TCRdb stores in-frame clones only, minus some. Altogether around 600,000 clones are present, roughly 96% being singletons, with the ten largest covering over 0.1%. Sequencing was done on a sample of naive CD8+ T cells sorted from blood. The receptors were sampled from a woman in her 30s in good health.

This CDR3 reads CASSLTMQPYEQYF. CDR3 in DNA: TGTGCCAGCAGCCTAACTATGCAACCCTACGAGCAGTACTTC. The chain combines TRBV7-9 with TRBJ2-7, with D uncertain. V was shortened by 5 bases and J by 2 bases, with 13 bases between the two germline ends. Germline V gene sequence: CDR1 SEHNR, CDR2 FQNEAQ (reference sequence). The CDR3 sequence is 14 residues long. Based on the CDR3 plus reference TRBV7-9 and TRBJ2-7, the full variable domain is DTGVSQNPRHKITKRGQNVTFRCDPISEHNRLYWYRQTLGQGPEFLTYFQNEAQLEKSRLLSDRFSAERPKGSFSTLEIQRTEQGDSAMYLCASSLTMQPYEQYFGPGTRLTVT.

The chain carries TRBV28 and TRBJ2-1; D may match TRBD1 or TRBD2 (5 bases each). Germline CDR1 is MDHEN and CDR2 is SYDVKM. V gave up 3 bases and J gave up 8 bases, with 14 bases separating them. This CDR3 is built from 14 residues. The CDR3 nucleotides are TGTGCCAGCAGTTTGACTAACGCCAGGGATGAGCAGTTCTTC. This encodes CASSLTNARDEQFF.

This sequence joins TRBV11-1 and TRBJ2-7; D call uncertain. Per germline, CDR1 SGHAT and CDR2 FQDESV (reference sequence). V shed 1 base and J shed 3 bases, with 16 bases lying between them. This CDR3 contains 16 residues. CDR3 in amino acids: CASSLDPGAKGYEQYF. The CDR3 region has the DNA TGTGCCAGCAGCTTAGATCCCGGAGCTAAGGGCTACGAGCAGTACTTC. The complete variable domain, with remaining parts taken from reference TRBV11-1 and TRBJ2-7, reads EAEVAQSPRYKITEKSQAVAFWCDPISGHATLYWYRQILGQGPELLVQFQDESVVDDSQLPKDRFSAERLKGVDSTLKIQPAELGDSAMYLCASSLDPGAKGYEQYFGPGTRLTVT.

CDR3 in DNA: TGTGCCAGCAGCGTAGAGACCTCGAGCTCCTACAATGAGCAGTTCTTC. This codes for CASSVETSSSYNEQFF. The V and J genes are TRBV9 and TRBJ2-1; no reliable D call. The germline V and J ends were trimmed by 0 bases and 0 bases, with 10 bases remaining between them. The CDR3 contains 16 residues. In germline, CDR1 is SGDLS, CDR2 YYNGEE.

This clone showed up just once. The chain joins TRBV7-2 to TRBJ1-1; tentative D call: TRBD1 (5 bases). The CDR3 loop spans 13 amino acids. Germline lookup yields CDR1 SGHTA and CDR2 FQGNSA. Trimming shortened V by 4 bases and J by 1 base, and 7 bases separated the two germline ends. The CDR3 region has the DNA TGTGCCAGCAGCTCGAGGGGGAACACTGAAGCTTTCTTT. Amino acids: CASSSRGNTEAFF.